The rows below give T cell receptor beta chains drawn from one sample of a study of tumor-infiltrating lymphocytes in primary liver carcinoma. TCRdb re-analysed the multiplex PCR reads in MiXCR, keeping a single row per CDR3 protein. Of roughly 100,000 distinct CDR3 sequences listed, approximately 80% are singletons. The specimen was liver tumor tissue from sampling region 3. The receptor set was obtained from a man between 40 and 49 years old with primary liver carcinoma and hepatitis B virus infection. The CDR3 runs from the conserved cysteine through the conserved F or W. Fields, in order: J gene, V gene, clone size, D gene, CDR3 protein, CDR3 DNA. D genes are given only for firm matches. Where a row states a size, it is once, few, many or the class of an expanded clone; other rows omit it.

TRBJ2-7,TRBV9,.,TRBD1,CVTTQGGDYEQYF,TGTGTCACGACACAGGGGGGAGACTACGAGCAGTACTTC
TRBJ1-2,TRBV4-2,.,.,CASSQDHSAGNYGYTF,TGTGCCAGCAGCCAAGACCATTCCGCGGGTAACTATGGCTACACCTTC
TRBJ2-1,TRBV11-3,.,.,CASSFAPSFEQFF,TGTGCTAGCAGCTTCGCGCCTTCATTTGAGCAGTTCTTC
TRBJ1-2,TRBV6-1,.,.,CASSIEVRGGYTF,TGTGCCAGCAGTATCGAGGTTAGGGGTGGCTACACCTTC
TRBJ1-2,TRBV4-1,few,.,CASSSPVRAGGYTF,TGCGCCAGCAGCTCACCGGTCAGGGCGGGGGGCTACACCTTC
TRBJ1-1,TRBV6-2/TRBV6-3,.,.,CASSYRDAEAFF,TGTGCCAGCAGTTACAGGGATGCTGAAGCTTTCTTT
TRBJ2-3,TRBV11-2,.,.,CAISRETGRVGDTQYF,TGTGCCATTAGCCGGGAAACTGGGAGAGTCGGAGATACGCAGTATTTT
TRBJ2-7,TRBV5-1,once,TRBD1,CASILDAGGFYEHYF,TGCGCCAGCATCTTGGATGCAGGGGGCTTCTACGAGCATTACTTC
TRBJ1-1,TRBV5-1,.,.,CANSLDGMNTEAFF,TGTGCCAACAGCTTGGACGGCATGAACACTGAAGCTTTCTTT
TRBJ2-3,TRBV29-1,.,TRBD1,CSASGTGASDTQYF,TGTAGCGCTTCCGGGACAGGGGCGTCAGATACCCAGTATTTT
TRBJ2-3,TRBV24-1,.,TRBD2,CITSDISGSPDTQYF,TGTATCACCAGTGACATTAGCGGGAGCCCAGATACGCAGTATTTT
TRBJ2-1,TRBV11-1,.,.,CASSVGLNNGQFF,TGTGCCAGCAGTGTTGGCCTGAACAATGGGCAGTTCTTC
TRBJ2-3,TRBV18,.,.,CATSPIALDTQYF,TGTGCCACTTCACCCATAGCGTTGGATACGCAGTATTTT
TRBJ2-3,TRBV5-1,once,TRBD2,CPSSHGLAEDTQYF,TGCCCCAGCAGTCATGGACTAGCGGAAGATACGCAGTATTTT
TRBJ2-1,TRBV30,once,TRBD1,CAWCGTGANSYNEHFF,TGTGCCTGGTGTGGGACAGGGGCTAACTCCTACAATGAGCACTTCTTC
TRBJ2-2,TRBV11-2,.,.,CASRLVTSGGTGELFF,TGTGCCAGCAGGTTGGTGACTAGTGGGGGCACCGGGGAGCTGTTTTTT
TRBJ2-1,TRBV4-2,.,.,CASSQCWTTGGEQFF,TGTGCCAGCAGCCAATGTTGGACTACCGGTGGTGAGCAGTTCTTC
TRBJ2-1,TRBV2,.,TRBD2,CASSEGLAGVGVQFF,TGTGCCAGCAGTGAAGGGCTAGCGGGAGTGGGTGTGCAGTTCTTC
TRBJ2-1,TRBV29-1,.,TRBD2,CSVGLARGFYSEQLF,TGCAGCGTTGGACTAGCGAGAGGGTTCTACAGTGAGCAGCTCTTC
TRBJ2-4,TRBV12-3/TRBV12-4,.,.,CASTWYSSGWVTKNVQYF,TGTGCCAGCACCTGGTACAGTTCTGGATGGGTGACAAAAAACGTTCAGTACTTC
TRBJ2-3,TRBV9,few,.,CASSMEGPSTDTQYF,TGTGCCAGCAGCATGGAGGGGCCTAGCACAGATACGCAGTATTTT